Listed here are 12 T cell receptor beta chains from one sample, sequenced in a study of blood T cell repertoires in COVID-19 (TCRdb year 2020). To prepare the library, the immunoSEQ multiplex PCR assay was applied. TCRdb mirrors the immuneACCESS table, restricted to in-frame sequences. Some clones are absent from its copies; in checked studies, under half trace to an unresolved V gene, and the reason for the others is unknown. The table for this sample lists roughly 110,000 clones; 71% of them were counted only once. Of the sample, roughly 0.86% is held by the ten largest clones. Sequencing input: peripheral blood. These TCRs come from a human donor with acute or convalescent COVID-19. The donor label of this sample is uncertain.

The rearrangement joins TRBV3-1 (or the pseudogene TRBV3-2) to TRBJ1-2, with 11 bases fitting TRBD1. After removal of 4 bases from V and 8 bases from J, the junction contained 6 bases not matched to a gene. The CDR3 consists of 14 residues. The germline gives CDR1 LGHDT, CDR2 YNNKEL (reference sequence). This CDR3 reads CASSLPGQGGGYTF. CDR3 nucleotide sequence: TGTGCCAGCAGCCTACCGGGACAGGGGGGAGGCTACACCTTC.

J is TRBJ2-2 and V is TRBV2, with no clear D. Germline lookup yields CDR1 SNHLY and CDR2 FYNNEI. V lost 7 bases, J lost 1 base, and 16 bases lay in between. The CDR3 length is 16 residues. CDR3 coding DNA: TGTGCCAGCACCCAAGGAGTTTCGGGGAACACCGGGGAGCTGTTTTTT. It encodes CASTQGVSGNTGELFF.

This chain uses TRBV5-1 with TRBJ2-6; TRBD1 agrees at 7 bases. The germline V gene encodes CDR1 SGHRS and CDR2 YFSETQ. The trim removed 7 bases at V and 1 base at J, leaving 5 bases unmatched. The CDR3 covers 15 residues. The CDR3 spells CASGTVPSGANVLTF. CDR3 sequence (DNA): TGCGCCAGCGGGACAGTCCCTTCTGGGGCCAACGTCCTGACTTTC.

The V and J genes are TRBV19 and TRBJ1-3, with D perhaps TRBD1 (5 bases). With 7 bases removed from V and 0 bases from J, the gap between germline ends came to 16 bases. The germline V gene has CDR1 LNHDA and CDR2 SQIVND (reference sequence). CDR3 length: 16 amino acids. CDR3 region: CASNSRADPSGNTIYF. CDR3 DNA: TGTGCCAGTAATTCCAGGGCCGATCCCTCTGGAAACACCATATATTTT.

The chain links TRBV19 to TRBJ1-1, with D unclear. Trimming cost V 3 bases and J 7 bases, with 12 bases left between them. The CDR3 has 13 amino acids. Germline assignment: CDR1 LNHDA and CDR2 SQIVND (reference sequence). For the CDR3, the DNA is TGTGCCAGTAGTATCGGGATAACGGGTGAAGCTTTCTTT. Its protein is CASSIGITGEAFF.

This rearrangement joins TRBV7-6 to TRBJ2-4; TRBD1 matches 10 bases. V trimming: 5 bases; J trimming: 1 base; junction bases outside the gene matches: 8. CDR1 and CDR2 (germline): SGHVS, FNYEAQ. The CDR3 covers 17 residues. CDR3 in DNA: TGTGCCAGCAGCCCATCGACAGGGGGCATGGCCAAAAACATTCAGTACTTC. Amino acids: CASSPSTGGMAKNIQYF.

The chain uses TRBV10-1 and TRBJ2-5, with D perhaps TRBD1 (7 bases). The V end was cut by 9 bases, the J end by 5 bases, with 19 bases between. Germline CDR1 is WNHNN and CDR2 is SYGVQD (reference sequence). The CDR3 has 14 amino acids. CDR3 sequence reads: CASEEAGGRETQYF. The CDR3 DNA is TGCGCCAGTGAGGAGGCAGGGGGGAGGGAGACCCAGTACTTC.

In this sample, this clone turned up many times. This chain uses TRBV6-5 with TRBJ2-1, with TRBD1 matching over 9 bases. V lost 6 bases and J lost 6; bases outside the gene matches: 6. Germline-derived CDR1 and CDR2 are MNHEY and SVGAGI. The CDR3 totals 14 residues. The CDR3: CASSHRDRANEQFF. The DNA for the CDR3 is TGTGCCAGCAGCCACCGGGACAGGGCCAATGAGCAGTTCTTC.

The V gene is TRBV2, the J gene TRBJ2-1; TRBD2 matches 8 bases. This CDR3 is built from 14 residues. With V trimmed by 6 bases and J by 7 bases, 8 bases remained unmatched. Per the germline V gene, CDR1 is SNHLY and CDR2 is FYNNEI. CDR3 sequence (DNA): TGTGCCAGCAGGGCCCTAGCGGGTTTAAATGAGCAGTTCTTC. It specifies CASRALAGLNEQFF. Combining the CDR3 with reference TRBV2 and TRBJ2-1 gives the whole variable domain EPEVTQTPSHQVTQMGQEVILRCVPISNHLYFYWYRQILGQKVEFLVSFYNNEISEKSEIFDDQFSVERPDGSNFTLKIRSTKLEDSAMYFCASRALAGLNEQFFGPGTRLTVL.

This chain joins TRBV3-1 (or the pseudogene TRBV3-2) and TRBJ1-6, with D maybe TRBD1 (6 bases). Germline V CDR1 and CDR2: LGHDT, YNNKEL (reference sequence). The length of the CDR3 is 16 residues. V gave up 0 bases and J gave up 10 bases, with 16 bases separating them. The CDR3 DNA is TGTGCCAGCAGCCAAGAAGGCTCGGGGGGGCGATCACCCCTCCACTTT. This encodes CASSQEGSGGRSPLHF.

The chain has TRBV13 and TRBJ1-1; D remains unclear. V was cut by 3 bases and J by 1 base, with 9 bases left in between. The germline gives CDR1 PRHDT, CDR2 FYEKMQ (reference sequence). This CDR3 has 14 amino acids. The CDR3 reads CASSFLSSNTEAFF. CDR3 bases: TGTGCCAGCAGCTTCCTAAGTTCGAACACTGAAGCTTTCTTT.

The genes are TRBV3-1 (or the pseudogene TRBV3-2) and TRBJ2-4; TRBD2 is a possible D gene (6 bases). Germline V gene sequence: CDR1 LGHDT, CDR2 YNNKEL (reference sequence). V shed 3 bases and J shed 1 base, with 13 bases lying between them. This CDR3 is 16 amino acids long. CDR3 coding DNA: TGTGCCAGCAGCCACCAACTAGCCGGGGCCAAAAACATTCAGTACTTC. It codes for CASSHQLAGAKNIQYF.